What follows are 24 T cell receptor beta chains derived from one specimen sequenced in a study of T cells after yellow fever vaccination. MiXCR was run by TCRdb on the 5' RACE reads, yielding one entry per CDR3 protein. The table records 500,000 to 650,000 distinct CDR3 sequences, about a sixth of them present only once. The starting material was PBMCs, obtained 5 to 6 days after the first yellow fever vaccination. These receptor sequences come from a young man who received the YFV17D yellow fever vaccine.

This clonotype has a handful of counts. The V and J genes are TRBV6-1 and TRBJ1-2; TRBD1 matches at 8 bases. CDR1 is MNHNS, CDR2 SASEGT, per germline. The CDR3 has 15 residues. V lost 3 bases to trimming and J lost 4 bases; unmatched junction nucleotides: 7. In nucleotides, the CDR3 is TGTGCCAGCAGTGACTGGGCAGGGGGCATCTATGGCTACACCTTC. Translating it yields CASSDWAGGIYGYTF.

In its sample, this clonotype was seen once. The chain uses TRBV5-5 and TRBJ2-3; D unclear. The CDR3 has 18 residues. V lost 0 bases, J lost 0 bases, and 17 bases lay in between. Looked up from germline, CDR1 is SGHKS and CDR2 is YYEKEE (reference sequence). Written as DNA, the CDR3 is TGTGCCAGCAGCTTGGCCCCTCTGATCGGTGCTAGCACAGATACGCAGTATTTT. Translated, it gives CASSLAPLIGASTDTQYF.

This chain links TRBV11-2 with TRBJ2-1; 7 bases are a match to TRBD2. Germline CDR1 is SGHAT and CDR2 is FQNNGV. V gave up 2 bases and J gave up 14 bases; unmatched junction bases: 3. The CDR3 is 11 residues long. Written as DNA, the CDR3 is TGTGCCAGCAGCTTACTAGGGAGGGAGTTCTTC. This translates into CASSLLGREFF.

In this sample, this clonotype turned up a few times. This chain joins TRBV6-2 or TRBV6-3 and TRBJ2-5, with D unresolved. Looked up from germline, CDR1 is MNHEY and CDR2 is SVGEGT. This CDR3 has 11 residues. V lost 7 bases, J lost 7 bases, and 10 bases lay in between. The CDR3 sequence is CASMRRWTQYF. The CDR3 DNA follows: TGTGCCAGCATGAGACGTTGGACCCAGTACTTC.

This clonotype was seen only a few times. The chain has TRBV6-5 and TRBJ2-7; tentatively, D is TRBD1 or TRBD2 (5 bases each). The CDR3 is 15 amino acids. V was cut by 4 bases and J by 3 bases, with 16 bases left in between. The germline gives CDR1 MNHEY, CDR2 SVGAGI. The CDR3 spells CASSFVIGTHYEQYV. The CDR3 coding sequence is TGTGCCAGCAGTTTCGTCATAGGGACCCACTACGAGCAGTACGTC.

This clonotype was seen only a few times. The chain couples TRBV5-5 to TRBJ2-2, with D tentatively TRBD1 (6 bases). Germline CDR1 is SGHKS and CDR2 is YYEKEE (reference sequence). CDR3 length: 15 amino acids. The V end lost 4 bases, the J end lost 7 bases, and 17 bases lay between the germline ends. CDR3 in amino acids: CASSPYWGPNGELFF. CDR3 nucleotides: TGTGCCAGCAGCCCATATTGGGGGCCGAACGGGGAGCTGTTTTTT.

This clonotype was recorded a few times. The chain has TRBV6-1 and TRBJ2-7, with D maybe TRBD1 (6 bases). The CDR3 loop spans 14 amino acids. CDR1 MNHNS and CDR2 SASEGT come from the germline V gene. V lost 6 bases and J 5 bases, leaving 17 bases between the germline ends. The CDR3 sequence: CASRAGQIRNEQYF. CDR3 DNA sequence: TGTGCCAGCAGAGCCGGACAGATAAGGAACGAGCAGTACTTC.

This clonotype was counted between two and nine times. The CDR3 bases are TGTGCCACCAGTGACCTCACAGGGGACGCTGAAGCTTTCTTT. Translating it yields CATSDLTGDAEAFF. V gene TRBV24-1 combines with J gene TRBJ1-1; 7 nucleotides agree with TRBD1. V lost 4 bases to trimming and J lost 6 bases; unmatched junction nucleotides: 7. This CDR3 has 14 residues. Per the germline V gene, CDR1 is KGHDR and CDR2 is SFDVKD.

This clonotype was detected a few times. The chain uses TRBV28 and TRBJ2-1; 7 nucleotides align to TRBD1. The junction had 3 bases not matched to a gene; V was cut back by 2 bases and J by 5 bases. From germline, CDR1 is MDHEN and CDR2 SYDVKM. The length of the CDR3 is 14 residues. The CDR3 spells CASSLTGAHNEQFF. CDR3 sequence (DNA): TGTGCCAGCAGTTTAACAGGGGCCCACAATGAGCAGTTCTTC.

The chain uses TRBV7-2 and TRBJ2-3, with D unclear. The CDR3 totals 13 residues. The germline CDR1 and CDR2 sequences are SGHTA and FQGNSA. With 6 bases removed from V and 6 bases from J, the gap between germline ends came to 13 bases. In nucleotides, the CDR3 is TGTGCCAGCAGTCCCGGGTCGATGGATACGCAGTATTTT. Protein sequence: CASSPGSMDTQYF.

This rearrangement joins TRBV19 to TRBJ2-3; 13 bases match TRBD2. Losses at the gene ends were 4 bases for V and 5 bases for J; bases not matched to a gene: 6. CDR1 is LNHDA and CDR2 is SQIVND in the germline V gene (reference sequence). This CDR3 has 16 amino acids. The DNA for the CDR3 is TGTGCCAGTAGTAGAGGGACTAGCGGGGTAGGAGATACGCAGTATTTT. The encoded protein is CASSRGTSGVGDTQYF.

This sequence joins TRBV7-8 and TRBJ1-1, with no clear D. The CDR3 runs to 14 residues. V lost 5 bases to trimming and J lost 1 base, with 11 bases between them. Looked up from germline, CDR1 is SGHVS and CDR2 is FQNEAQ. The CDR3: CASSPLRGNTEAFF. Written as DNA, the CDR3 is TGTGCCAGCAGCCCCCTCCGGGGGAACACTGAAGCTTTCTTT.

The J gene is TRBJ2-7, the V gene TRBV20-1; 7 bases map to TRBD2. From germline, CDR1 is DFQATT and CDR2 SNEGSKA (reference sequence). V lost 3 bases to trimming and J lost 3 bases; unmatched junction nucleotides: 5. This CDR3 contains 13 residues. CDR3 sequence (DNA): TGCAGTGCTAGGGCGGGGGAGAACTACGAGCAGTACGTC. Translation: CSARAGENYEQYV.

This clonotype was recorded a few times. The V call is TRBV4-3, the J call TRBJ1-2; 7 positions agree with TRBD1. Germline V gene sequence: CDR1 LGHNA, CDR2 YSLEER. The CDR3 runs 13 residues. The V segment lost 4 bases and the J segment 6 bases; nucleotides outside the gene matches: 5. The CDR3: CASSLKGADGYTF. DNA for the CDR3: TGCGCCAGCAGCCTAAAGGGGGCCGATGGCTACACCTTC.

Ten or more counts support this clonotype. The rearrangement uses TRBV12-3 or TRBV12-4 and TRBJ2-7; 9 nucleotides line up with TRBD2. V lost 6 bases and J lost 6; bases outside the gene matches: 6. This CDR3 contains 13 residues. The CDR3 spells CASRRAGGLEQYF. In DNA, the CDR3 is TGTGCCAGCAGGCGTGCGGGGGGGCTCGAGCAGTACTTC.

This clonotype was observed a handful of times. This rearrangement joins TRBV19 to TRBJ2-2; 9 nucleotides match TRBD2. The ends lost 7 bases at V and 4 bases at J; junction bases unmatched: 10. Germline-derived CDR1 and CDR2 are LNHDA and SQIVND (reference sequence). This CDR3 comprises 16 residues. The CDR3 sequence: CASTRAGGRGTGELFF. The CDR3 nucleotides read TGTGCCAGTACGAGAGCGGGGGGCCGGGGCACCGGGGAGCTGTTTTTT. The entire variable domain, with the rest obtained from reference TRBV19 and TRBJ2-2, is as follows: DGGITQSPKYLFRKEGQNVTLSCEQNLNHDAMYWYRQDPGQGLRLIYYSQIVNDFQKGDIAEGYSVSREKKESFPLTVTSAQKNPTAFYLCASTRAGGRGTGELFFGEGSRLTVL.

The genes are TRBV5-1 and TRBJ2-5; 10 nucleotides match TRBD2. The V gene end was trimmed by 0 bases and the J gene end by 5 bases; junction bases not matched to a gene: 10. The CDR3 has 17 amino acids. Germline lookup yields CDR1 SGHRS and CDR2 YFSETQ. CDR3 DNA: TGCGCCAGCAGCTTGGGCCTAATAGCGGGGGGAGAGGAGACCCAGTACTTC. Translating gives CASSLGLIAGGEETQYF.

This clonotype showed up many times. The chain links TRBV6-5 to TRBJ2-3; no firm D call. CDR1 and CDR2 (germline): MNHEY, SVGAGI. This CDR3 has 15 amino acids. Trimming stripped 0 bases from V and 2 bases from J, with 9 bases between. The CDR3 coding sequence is TGTGCCAGCAGTTACTCCCCTAGATCCACAGATACGCAGTATTTT. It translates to CASSYSPRSTDTQYF.

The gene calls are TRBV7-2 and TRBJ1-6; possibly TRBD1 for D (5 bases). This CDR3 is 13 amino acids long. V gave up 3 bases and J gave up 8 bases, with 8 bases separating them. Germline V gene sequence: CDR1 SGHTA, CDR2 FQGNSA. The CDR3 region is CASSFPGDSPLHF. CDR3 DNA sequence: TGTGCCAGCAGCTTCCCGGGGGATTCACCCCTCCACTTT.

The CDR3 is CASSFLPGIQETQYF. The CDR3 nucleotides read TGTGCCAGCAGTTTCCTTCCAGGGATTCAAGAGACCCAGTACTTC. The J gene is TRBJ2-5, the V gene TRBV12-3 or TRBV12-4, with a tentative D call TRBD1 (5 bases). The CDR3 covers 15 residues. The germline V and J ends were trimmed by 3 bases and 2 bases, with 13 bases remaining between them.

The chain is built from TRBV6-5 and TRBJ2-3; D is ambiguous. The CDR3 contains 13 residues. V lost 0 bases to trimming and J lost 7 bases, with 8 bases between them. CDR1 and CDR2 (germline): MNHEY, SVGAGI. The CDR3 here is CASSYSTDNTQYF. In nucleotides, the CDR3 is TGTGCCAGCAGTTACTCGACCGATAATACGCAGTATTTT.

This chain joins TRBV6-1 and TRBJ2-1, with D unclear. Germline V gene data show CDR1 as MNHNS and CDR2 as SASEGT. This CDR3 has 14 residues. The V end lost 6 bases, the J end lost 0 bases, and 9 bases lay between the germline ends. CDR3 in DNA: TGTGCCAGCAGGGGCGGAATCTCCTACAATGAGCAGTTCTTC. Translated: CASRGGISYNEQFF.

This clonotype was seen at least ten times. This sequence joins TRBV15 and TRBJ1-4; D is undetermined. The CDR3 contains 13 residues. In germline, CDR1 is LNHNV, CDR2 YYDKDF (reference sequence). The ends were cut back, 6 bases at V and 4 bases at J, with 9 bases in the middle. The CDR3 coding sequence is TGTGCCACCAGGCCCCAGGATAATGAAAAACTGTTTTTT. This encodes CATRPQDNEKLFF.

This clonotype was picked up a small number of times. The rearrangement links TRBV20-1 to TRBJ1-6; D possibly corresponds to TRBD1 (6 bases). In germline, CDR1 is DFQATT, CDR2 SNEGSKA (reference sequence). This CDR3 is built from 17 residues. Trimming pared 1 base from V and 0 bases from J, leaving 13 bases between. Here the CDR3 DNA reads TGCAGTGCTAGAGGGCGGGGGCGCGGCTCCTATAATTCACCCCTCCACTTT. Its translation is CSARGRGRGSYNSPLHF.